This TCR beta chain was observed in a study of molecular identifiers for immune sequencing clone quantification. This CDR3 is 17 amino acids long. Trimming pared 6 bases from V and 2 bases from J, leaving 20 bases between. The germline V gene encodes CDR1 MNHNS and CDR2 SASEGT. TCRdb itself ran the PCR reads through MiXCR, one entry per CDR3 protein. This table holds more than 60,000 distinct CDR3 sequences, around 17% found once. General observations from the study: For effector cells, clones above 20 RNA copies held over 98% of molecules; for naive cells, under 1%.

Comments on this clonotype: The antigen is unknown.

Material for sequencing was naive CD8+ T cells from blood, with Jurkat cell RNA spiked in. The subset is: FACS-sorted CD8+CD4-CCR7+CD45RA+ naive T cells. The rearrangement links TRBV6-1 to TRBJ1-5; D may be TRBD1 (5 bases). This clonotype originated in a human donor in good health. Some libraries in this study had Jurkat cell RNA spiked in. The CDR3 DNA sequence: TGTGCCAGCAGGCCCATTGTGGGGGGAGGGGGCAATCAGCCCCAGCATTTT. It specifies CASRPIVGGGGNQPQHF.